This passage covers 8 T cell receptor beta chains from one sample sequenced in a study of Graves' ophthalmopathy and Graves' hyperthyroidism. Investigators amplified TCR beta CDR3 regions from RNA transcripts. First-round RT-PCR employed HTBI primers, with a second-round multiplex PCR after it. Each CDR3 protein gets one entry after TCRdb re-called the multiplex PCR reads with MiXCR. The sample has 560,000 or so distinct CDR3 sequences; under 45% are singletons. The source material was peripheral blood or thyroid tissue (not recorded which). These receptors came from an adult man with Graves' hyperthyroidism.

This clonotype was seen more than once but under ten times. The chain couples TRBV3-1 to TRBJ2-2; 9 bases are shared with TRBD2. J gave up 1 base and V 4 bases, and 7 bases lay outside the gene matches. The germline V gene encodes CDR1 LGHDT and CDR2 YNNKEL (reference sequence). This CDR3 has 17 amino acids. CDR3 sequence (DNA): TGTGCCAGCAGCCTACAGGGACTAGCCCAGAACACCGGGGAGCTGTTTTTT. Its translation: CASSLQGLAQNTGELFF.

A note on this clonotype: An end of the junction does not agree with germline; a read error may underlie this. J is TRBJ2-3 and V is TRBV6-5; weak D call: TRBD1 (5 bases). Germline V CDR1 and CDR2: MNHEY, SVGAGI. This CDR3 is built from 14 residues. The CDR3 sequence: CASSVGQDTDTQYF. The CDR3 region has the DNA TGCGCCAGCAGTGTGGGGCAGGACACAGATACGCAGTATTTT.

The rearrangement links TRBV2 to TRBJ1-4; 7 bases fit TRBD1. Germline V lookup: CDR1 SNHLY, CDR2 FYNNEI. V gave up 2 bases and J gave up 7 bases; unmatched junction bases: 7. This CDR3 region has 15 residues. CDR3 loop: CASSEPRTGLEKLFF. CDR3 nucleotide sequence: TGTGCCAGCAGTGAACCGCGGACAGGCCTTGAAAAACTGTTTTTT. Filled out from reference TRBV2 and TRBJ1-4, the complete variable domain reads EPEVTQTPSHQVTQMGQEVILRCVPISNHLYFYWYRQILGQKVEFLVSFYNNEISEKSEIFDDQFSVERPDGSNFTLKIRSTKLEDSAMYFCASSEPRTGLEKLFFGSGTQLSVL.

The table lists this clonotype with many counts. J is TRBJ1-3 and V is TRBV20-1; D gene uncertain. V was clipped by 3 bases and J by 0 bases, with 15 bases between them. The germline V gene has CDR1 DFQATT and CDR2 SNEGSKA (reference sequence). The CDR3 runs 16 residues. For the CDR3, the DNA is TGCAGTGCTAGTTCCCCAAGGTCTCCCTCTGGAAACACCATATATTTT. It translates to CSASSPRSPSGNTIYF.

This clonotype has at least ten counts. This chain uses TRBV6-1 with TRBJ2-5, with a tentative D call TRBD2 (5 bases). The CDR3 sequence is 14 residues long. Trimming took off 3 bases at V and 2 bases at J, with 10 bases between the two ends. CDR1 and CDR2 (germline): MNHNS, SASEGT. CDR3 amino acids: CASSDVGVQETQYF. CDR3 in DNA: TGTGCCAGCAGTGATGTGGGAGTACAAGAGACCCAGTACTTC.

The chain links TRBV5-1 to TRBJ1-6, with D possibly TRBD1 on 6 matching bases. V was shortened by 3 bases and J by 12 bases, with 16 bases between the two germline ends. CDR1 is SGHRS and CDR2 is YFSETQ in the germline V gene. The CDR3 length is 14 residues. Here the CDR3 reads CASSWGAGAGPLHF. CDR3 nucleotide sequence: TGCGCCAGCAGCTGGGGCGCGGGGGCCGGACCCCTCCACTTT.

There are many counts of this clonotype. The CDR3 bases are TGTGCCAGCAGCTTGGCCGTCGGCAGCAGAAATCAGCCCCAGCATTTT. Translating gives CASSLAVGSRNQPQHF. The rearrangement joins TRBV5-6 to TRBJ1-5; D remains ambiguous. This CDR3 is 16 amino acids long. Trimming removed 0 bases from V and 4 bases from J, with 14 bases in between. The germline CDR1 and CDR2 sequences are SGHDT and YYEEEE.

This clonotype was counted many times. The chain joins TRBV11-2 to TRBJ1-6, with a tentative D call TRBD1 (5 bases). Trimming removed 5 bases from V and 7 bases from J, with 12 bases in between. The CDR3 runs to 14 residues. Germline CDR1 and CDR2: SGHAT and FQNNGV. CDR3 in DNA: TGTGCCAGCAGCGCGGGGGTGGGGAATTCACCCCTCCACTTT. Translating it yields CASSAGVGNSPLHF.